This T cell receptor beta chain was sequenced for a study of cytomegalovirus exposure and HLA in healthy donors. Study outcomes and limitations: Among TCR sequences, most were rare, though some public TCRs appeared in many donors. Reports indicate that TCR beta sequences accurately predicted the HLA-A and HLA-B alleles of most subjects.

Donors had nominal health at sampling but likely had unrecorded immune exposures. Primers for the PCR totalled 60 Vbeta and 13 Jbeta. The method was immunoSEQ multiplex PCR; TCRdb's version includes in-frame clones alone and lacks a portion of them. The sample holds approximately 140,000 clones; roughly 88% are singletons and the top ten take 0.51%. As to this clone: The antigen is undetermined.

The V gene's germline CDR1 is SEHNR and CDR2 FQNEAQ (reference sequence). Trimming cost V 2 bases and J 8 bases, with 10 bases left between them. The CDR3 consists of 13 residues. Sequenced input: PBMCs. The receptor was derived from a woman aged 40 to 49 in good health and CMV-seronegative. This rearrangement joins TRBV7-9 to TRBJ1-5; D gene uncertain. CDR3 sequence: CASSLNGREPQHF. The DNA of the CDR3 is TGTGCCAGCAGCTTAAACGGGAGGGAGCCCCAGCATTTT.